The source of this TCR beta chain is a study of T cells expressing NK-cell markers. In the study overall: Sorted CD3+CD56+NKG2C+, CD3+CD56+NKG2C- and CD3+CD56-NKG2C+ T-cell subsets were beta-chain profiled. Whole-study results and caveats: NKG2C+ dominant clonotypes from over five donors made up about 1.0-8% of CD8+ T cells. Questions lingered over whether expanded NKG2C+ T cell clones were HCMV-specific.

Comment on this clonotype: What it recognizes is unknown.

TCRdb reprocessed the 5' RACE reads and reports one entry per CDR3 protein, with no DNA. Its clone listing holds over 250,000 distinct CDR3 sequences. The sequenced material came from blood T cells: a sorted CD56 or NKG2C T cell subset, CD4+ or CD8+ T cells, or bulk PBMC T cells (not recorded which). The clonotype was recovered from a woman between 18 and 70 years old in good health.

CDR3 loop: CATSDFYGRDRYEQYF. The chain links TRBV24-1 to TRBJ2-7; TCRdb's assignment of TRBD2 cannot be checked, as there is no DNA. The CDR3 extends over 16 amino acids. Per germline, CDR1 KGHDR and CDR2 SFDVKD.